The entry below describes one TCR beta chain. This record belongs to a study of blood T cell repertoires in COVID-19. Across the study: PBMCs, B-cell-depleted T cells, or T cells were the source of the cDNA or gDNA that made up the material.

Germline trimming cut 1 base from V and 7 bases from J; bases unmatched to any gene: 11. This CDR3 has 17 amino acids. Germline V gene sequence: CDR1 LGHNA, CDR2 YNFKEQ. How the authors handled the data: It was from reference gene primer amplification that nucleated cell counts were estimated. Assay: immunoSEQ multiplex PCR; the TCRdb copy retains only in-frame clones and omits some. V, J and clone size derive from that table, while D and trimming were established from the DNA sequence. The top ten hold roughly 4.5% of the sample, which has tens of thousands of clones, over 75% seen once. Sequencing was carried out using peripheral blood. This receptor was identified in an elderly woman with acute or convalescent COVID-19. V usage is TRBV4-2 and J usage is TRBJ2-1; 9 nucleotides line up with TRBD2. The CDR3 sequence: CASSQAGGLAGLNEQFF. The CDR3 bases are TGTGCCAGCAGCCAAGCGGGGGGCCTAGCGGGGTTGAATGAGCAGTTCTTC.